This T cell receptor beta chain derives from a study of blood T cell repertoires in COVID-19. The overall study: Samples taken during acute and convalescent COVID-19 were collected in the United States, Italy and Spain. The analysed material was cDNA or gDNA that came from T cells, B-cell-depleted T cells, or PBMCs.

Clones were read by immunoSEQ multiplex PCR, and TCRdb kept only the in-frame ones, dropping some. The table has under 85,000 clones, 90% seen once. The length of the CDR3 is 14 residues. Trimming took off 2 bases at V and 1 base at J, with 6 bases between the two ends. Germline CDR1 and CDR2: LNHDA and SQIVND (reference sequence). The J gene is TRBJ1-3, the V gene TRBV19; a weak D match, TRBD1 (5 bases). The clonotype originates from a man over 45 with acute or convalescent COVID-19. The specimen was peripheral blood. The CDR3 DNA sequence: TGTGCCAGTAGTATAACAGGTTCTGGAAACACCATATATTTT. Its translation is CASSITGSGNTIYF.